The rows below give T cell receptor beta chains drawn from one sample of a study of control samples from healthy donors and cancer patients. Sequencing used immunoSEQ multiplex PCR; TCRdb keeps in-frame clones, though not all of them. The profile shows 80,000 or so clones, around 91% of them singletons. Sequencing used blood. The receptors were gathered from a man aged 50 or older in good health. CDR3s include the opening cysteine and the closing phenylalanine or tryptophan. D genes are given only for firm matches. The listing skips clone size in some rows; elsewhere it reads once, few, many or a size class.

DNA	CDR3	size	D	V	J
TGCAGCGCTCCCAATAGGGCTAACTATGGCTACACCTTC	CSAPNRANYGYTF	-	-	TRBV29-1	TRBJ1-2
TGCGCCAGCAGTCTAGGTATTGGCGCAGGGGGCTCCGAGCAGTACTTC	CASSLGIGAGGSEQYF	-	TRBD1	TRBV23-1	TRBJ2-7
TGTGCCAGCAGTTACGACAGGGGCTTCGATGAAAAACTGTTTTTT	CASSYDRGFDEKLFF	-	TRBD1	TRBV6-5	TRBJ1-4
TGTGCCAGTAGTTCGAGCTTTAGACAGGCTGAAGCTTTCTTT	CASSSSFRQAEAFF	-	-	TRBV19	TRBJ1-1
TGTGCCACCAGCAGAGAGACAGGGACTGGCTACACCTTC	CATSRETGTGYTF	-	TRBD1	TRBV15	TRBJ1-2
TGTGCCAGCAGCTCCGAGGGTGACAGGGGTGCAGATACGCAGTATTTT	CASSSEGDRGADTQYF	once	TRBD1	TRBV7-2	TRBJ2-3
TGTGCCACCAGCATCCGGGACAGCAGTGAAAAACTGTTTTTT	CATSIRDSSEKLFF	-	TRBD1	TRBV15	TRBJ1-4
TGTGCCAGCAGCTTAGACACCGGGTATGGCTACACCTTC	CASSLDTGYGYTF	-	-	TRBV11-2	TRBJ1-2
TGTGCCAGCAGCGCCTCCTCCGGAAGGGGGACGAACACCGGGGAGCTGTTTTTT	CASSASSGRGTNTGELFF	few	-	TRBV7-7	TRBJ2-2
TGTGCCTGGTCTGCCGATGCTTACGATGAGCAGTTCTTC	CAWSADAYDEQFF	-	-	TRBV30	TRBJ2-1
TGTGCCACCAGTGATTTAGCAAGGGACACCGGGGAGCTGTTTTTT	CATSDLARDTGELFF	-	-	TRBV24-1	TRBJ2-2
TGTGCCACCACCTTGGACGCCCGCGATACGCAGTATTTT	CATTLDARDTQYF	-	-	TRBV15	TRBJ2-3
TGTGCCAGCAGAGGGACTAGCCGGTACGAGCAGTACTTC	CASRGTSRYEQYF	-	TRBD2	TRBV6-5	TRBJ2-7
TGTGCCAGCAGTTGGGGCGGGAATTCACCCCTCCACTTT	CASSWGGNSPLHF	-	-	TRBV25-1	TRBJ1-6
TGTGCCAGCAGTGGACGGAGACAGGGGTATCAGCCCCAGCATTTT	CASSGRRQGYQPQHF	-	TRBD1	TRBV2	TRBJ1-5
TGTGCCAGCAGTGATCGGGGGGTTAGCAATCAGCCCCAGCATTTT	CASSDRGVSNQPQHF	few	-	TRBV2	TRBJ1-5